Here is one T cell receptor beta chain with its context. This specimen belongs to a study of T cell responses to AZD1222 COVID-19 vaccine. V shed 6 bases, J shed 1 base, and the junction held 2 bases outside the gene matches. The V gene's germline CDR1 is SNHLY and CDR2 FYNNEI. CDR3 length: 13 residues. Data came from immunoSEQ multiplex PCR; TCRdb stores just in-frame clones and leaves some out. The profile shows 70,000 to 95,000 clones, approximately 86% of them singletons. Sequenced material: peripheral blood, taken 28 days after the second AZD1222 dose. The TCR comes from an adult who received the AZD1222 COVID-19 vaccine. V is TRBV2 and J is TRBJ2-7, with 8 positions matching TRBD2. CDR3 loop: CASRGGGSYEQYF. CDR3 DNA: TGTGCCAGCAGGGGCGGGGGGTCCTACGAGCAGTACTTC.